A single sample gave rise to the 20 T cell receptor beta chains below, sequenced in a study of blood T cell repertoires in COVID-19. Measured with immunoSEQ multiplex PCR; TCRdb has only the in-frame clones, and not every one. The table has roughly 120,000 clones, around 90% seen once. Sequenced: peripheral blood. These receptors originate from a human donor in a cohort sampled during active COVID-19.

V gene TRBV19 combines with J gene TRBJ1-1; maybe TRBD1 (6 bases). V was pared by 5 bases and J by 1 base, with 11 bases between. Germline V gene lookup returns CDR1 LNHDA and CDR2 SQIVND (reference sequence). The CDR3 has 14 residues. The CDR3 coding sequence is TGTGCCAGTAGTCGGCAGGGGTGGAACACTGAAGCTTTCTTT. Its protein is CASSRQGWNTEAFF.

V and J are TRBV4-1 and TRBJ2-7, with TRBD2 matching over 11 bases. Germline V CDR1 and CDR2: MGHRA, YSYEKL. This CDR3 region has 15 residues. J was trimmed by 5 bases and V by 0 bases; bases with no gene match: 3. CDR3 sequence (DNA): TGCGCCAGCAGCCAAGATAGCGGGAGGGCCAACGAGCAGTACTTC. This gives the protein CASSQDSGRANEQYF.

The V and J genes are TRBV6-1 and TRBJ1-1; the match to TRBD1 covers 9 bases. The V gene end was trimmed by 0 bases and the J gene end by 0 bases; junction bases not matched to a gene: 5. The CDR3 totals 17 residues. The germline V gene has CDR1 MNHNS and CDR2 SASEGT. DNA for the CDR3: TGTGCCAGCAGTGAAGCCACAGGGGGCTCAATGAACACTGAAGCTTTCTTT. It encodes CASSEATGGSMNTEAFF.

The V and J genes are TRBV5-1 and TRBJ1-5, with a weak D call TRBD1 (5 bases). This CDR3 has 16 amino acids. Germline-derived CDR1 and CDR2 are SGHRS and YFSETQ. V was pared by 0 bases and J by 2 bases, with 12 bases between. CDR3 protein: CASSLAPRDGNQPQHF. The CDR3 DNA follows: TGCGCCAGCAGCTTGGCACCCAGGGATGGCAATCAGCCCCAGCATTTT.

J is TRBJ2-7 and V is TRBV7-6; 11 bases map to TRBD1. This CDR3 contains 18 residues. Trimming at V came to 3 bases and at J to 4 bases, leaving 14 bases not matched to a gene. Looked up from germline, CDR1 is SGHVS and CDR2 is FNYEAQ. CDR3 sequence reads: CASSFSPGGQGAGYEQYF. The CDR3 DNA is TGTGCCAGCAGCTTTTCTCCCGGTGGACAGGGGGCTGGGTACGAGCAGTACTTC.

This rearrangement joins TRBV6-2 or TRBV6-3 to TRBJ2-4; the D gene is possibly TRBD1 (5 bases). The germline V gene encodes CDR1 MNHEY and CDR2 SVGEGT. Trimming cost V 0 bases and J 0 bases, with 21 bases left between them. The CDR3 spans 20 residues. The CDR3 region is CASSYSSGDSRLIAKNIQYF. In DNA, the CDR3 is TGTGCCAGCAGTTACTCGTCCGGAGACAGCCGGCTTATAGCCAAAAACATTCAGTACTTC.

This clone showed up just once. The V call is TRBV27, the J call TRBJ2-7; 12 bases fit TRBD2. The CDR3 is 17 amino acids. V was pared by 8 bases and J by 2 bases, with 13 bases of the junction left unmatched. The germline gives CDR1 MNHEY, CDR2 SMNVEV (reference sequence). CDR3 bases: TGTGCCAGCCGAAACCCGGGACTAGCGGGTAATCCCTACGAGCAGTACTTC. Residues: CASRNPGLAGNPYEQYF.

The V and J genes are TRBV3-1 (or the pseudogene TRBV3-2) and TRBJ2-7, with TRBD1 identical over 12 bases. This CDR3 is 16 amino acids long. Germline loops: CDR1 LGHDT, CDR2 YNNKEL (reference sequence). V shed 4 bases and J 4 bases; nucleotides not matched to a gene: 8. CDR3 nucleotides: TGTGCCAGCAGCCTGGCGGGACAGGGGGCATCTTACGAGCAGTACTTC. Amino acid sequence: CASSLAGQGASYEQYF.

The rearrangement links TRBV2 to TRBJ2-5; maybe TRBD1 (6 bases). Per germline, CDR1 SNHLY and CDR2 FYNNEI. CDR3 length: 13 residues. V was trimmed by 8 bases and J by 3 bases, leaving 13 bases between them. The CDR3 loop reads CASDGQLKETQYF. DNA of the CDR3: TGTGCCAGCGACGGACAGCTGAAAGAGACCCAGTACTTC.

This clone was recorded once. The CDR3 DNA follows: TGTGCCAGCTCCAAGAGGGGGTCTGGGGCCAACGTCCTGACTTTC. The encoded protein is CASSKRGSGANVLTF. This chain connects TRBV18 to TRBJ2-6, with D possibly matching TRBD1 (6 bases). This CDR3 is 15 amino acids long. Germline CDR1 and CDR2: KGHSH and LQKENI. V lost 6 bases and J 1 base, leaving 10 bases between the germline ends.

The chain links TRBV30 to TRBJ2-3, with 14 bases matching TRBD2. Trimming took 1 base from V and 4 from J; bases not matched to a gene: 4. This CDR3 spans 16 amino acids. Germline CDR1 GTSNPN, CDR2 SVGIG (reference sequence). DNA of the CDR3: TGTGCCTGGAGTGCCGGGACTAGCGGGGGAGCAGATACGCAGTATTTT. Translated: CAWSAGTSGGADTQYF.

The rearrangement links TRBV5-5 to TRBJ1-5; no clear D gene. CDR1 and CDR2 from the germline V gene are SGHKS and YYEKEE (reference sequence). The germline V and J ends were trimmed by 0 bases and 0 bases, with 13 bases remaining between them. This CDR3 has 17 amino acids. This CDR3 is CASSLGARIYSNQPQHF. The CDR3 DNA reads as TGTGCCAGCAGCTTGGGGGCTCGGATCTATAGCAATCAGCCCCAGCATTTT.

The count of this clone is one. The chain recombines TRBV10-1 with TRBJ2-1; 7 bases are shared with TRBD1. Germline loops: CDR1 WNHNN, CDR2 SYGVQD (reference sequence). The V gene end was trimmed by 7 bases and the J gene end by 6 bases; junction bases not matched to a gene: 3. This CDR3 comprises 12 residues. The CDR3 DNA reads TGCGCCAGCAAGGGGGCCCTCAATGAGCAGTTCTTC. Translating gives CASKGALNEQFF.

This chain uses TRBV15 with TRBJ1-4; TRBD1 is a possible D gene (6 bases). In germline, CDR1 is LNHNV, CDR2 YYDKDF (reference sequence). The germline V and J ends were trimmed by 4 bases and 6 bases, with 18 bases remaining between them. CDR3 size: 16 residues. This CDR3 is CATSKTNRVLDEKLFF. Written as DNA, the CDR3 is TGTGCCACCAGCAAGACGAACAGGGTTTTGGATGAAAAACTGTTTTTT.

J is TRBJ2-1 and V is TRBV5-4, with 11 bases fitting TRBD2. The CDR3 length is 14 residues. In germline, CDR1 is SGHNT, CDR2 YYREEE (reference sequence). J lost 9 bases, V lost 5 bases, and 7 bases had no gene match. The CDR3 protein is CASSPQTSGIEQFF. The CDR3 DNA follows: TGTGCCAGCAGTCCCCAGACTAGCGGGATTGAGCAGTTCTTC.

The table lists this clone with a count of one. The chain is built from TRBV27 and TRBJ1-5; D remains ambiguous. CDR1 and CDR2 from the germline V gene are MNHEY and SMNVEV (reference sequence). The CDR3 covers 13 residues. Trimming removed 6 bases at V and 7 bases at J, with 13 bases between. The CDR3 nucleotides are TGTGCCAGCAGACCAGCCCGGGAGCAGCCCCAGCATTTT. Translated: CASRPAREQPQHF.

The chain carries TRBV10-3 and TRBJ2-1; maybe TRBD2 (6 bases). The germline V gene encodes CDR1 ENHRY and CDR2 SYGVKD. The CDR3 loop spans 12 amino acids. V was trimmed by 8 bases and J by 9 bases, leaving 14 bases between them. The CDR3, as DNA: TGTGCCATCTACGGAGGGGATCGTGAGCAGTTCTTC. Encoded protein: CAIYGGDREQFF.

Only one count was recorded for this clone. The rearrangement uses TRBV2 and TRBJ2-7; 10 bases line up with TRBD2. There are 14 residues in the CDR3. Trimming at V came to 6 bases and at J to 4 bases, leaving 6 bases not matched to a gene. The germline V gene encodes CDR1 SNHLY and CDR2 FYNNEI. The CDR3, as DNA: TGTGCCAGCAGCTTCGGACTAGCGGTTTACGAGCAGTACTTC. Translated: CASSFGLAVYEQYF.

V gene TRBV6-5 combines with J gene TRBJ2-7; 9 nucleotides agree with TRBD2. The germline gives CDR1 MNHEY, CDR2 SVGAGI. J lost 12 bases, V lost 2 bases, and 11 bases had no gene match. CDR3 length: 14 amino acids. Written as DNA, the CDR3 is TGTGCCAGCAGTTACGGATACTCTAGCGGGGAAATGTACTTC. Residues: CASSYGYSSGEMYF.

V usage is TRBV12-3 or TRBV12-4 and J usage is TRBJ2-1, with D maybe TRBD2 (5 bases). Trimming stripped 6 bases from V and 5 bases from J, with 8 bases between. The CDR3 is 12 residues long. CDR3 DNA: TGTGCCAGCAGAACTAGGCACAATGAGCAGTTCTTC. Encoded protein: CASRTRHNEQFF.